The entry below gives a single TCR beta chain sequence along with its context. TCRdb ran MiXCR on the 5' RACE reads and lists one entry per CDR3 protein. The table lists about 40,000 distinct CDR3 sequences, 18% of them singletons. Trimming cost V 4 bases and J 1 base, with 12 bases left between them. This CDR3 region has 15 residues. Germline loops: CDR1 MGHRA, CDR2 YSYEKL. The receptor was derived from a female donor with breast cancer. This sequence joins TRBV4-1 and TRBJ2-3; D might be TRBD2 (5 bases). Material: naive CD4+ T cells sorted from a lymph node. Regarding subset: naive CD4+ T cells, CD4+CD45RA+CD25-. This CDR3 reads CASSRSGSGTDTQYF. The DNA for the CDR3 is TGCGCCAGCAGCCGGTCGGGATCGGGCACAGATACGCAGTATTTT.